Sequencing of this T cell receptor beta chain was carried out in a study of cytomegalovirus exposure and HLA in healthy donors. The V segment lost 5 bases and the J segment 6 bases; nucleotides outside the gene matches: 8. This CDR3 has 15 residues. The V gene's germline CDR1 is LNHNV and CDR2 YYDKDF (reference sequence). Study-level findings and limits: Apparent HLA restriction characterized most CMV-associated TCR beta chains in a later analysis. Reported findings show TCR beta sequences accurately forecast HLA-A and HLA-B alleles in most subjects.

This PCR relied on a set of 60 Vbeta primers and 13 Jbeta primers. Using immunoSEQ multiplex PCR, the repertoire was profiled, and TCRdb retains in-frame clones only, with some absent. This sample has some 51,000 clones, with more than 65% found just once. Turning to this clone: Its matching antigen is unknown.

The receptor was isolated from a man aged 40-50 years in good health and CMV-seropositive. Sequences were obtained from PBMCs. The genes are TRBV15 and TRBJ2-1; 9 nucleotides agree with TRBD1. In DNA, the CDR3 is TGTGCCACCAGCTTCCGGGACAGGGTCACCAATGAGCAGTTCTTC. Translation gives CATSFRDRVTNEQFF.